This TCR beta chain was identified in a study of OX40 agonist ivuxolimab in advanced cancers. About the research overall: Participants, around 80% male, averaged roughly 60 years of age, ranging from roughly 23 to 90.

Points on this clone: The target antigen is unknown.

Data came from immunoSEQ multiplex PCR; TCRdb stores just in-frame clones and leaves some out. The profile covers approximately 77,000 clones, with about 90% appearing a single time and 14% to 15% taken by the ten largest. Germline V gene lookup returns CDR1 MGHRA and CDR2 YSYEKL. There are 15 residues in the CDR3. Trimming took 9 bases from V and 1 from J; bases not matched to a gene: 7. General study findings and limits: Compared with CD4+, CD8+ T cells on average had more expanded clones. Partial responders dosed at 0.1-3.0 mg/kg displayed clonal expansion ranking among the lowest. The investigators did not determine what antigen specificity the expanded peripheral T cells had.

The V and J genes are TRBV4-1 and TRBJ2-5; TRBD2 agrees at 11 bases. Sequenced material: CD4+ or CD8+ T cells sorted from blood, taken in a trial of the OX40 agonist ivuxolimab. This receptor was identified in an adult with an advanced solid tumor such as melanoma, head and neck, liver or kidney cancer. This chain's CDR3 is CASTPTSGTQETQYF. The CDR3 region has the DNA TGCGCCAGTACACCGACTAGCGGGACCCAAGAGACCCAGTACTTC.